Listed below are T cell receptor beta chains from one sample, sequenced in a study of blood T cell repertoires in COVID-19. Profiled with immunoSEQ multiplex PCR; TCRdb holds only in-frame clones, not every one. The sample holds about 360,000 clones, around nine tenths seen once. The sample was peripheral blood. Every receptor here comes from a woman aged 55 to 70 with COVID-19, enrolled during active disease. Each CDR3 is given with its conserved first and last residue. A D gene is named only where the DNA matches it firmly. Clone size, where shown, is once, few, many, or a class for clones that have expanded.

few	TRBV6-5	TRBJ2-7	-	TGTGCCAGCAGTCTACCGGACTATTCGTCCTACGAGCAGTACTTC	CASSLPDYSSYEQYF
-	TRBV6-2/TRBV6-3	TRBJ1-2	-	TGTGCCAGCAGCCCATTTGGGACAAGCAGCTATGGCTACACCTTC	CASSPFGTSSYGYTF
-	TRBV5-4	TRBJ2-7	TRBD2	TGTGCCAGCAGCTCGACTAGCGGGGGGCGTTATGATACCTACGAGCAGTACTTC	CASSSTSGGRYDTYEQYF
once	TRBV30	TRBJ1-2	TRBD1	TGTGCCTGGACCATACCCCCGGGACAGGGGGACTATGGCTACACCTTC	CAWTIPPGQGDYGYTF
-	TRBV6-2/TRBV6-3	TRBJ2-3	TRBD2	TGTGCCAGCAGTTACGGACTAGCGGTTTCAGATACGCAGTATTTT	CASSYGLAVSDTQYF
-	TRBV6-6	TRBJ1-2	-	TGTGCCAGCAGGGGGGCGGCGCGGGGGATAGAGTATGGCTACACCTTC	CASRGAARGIEYGYTF
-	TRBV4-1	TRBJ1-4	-	TGCGCCAGCAGCCAGGGGCCGGGGAGGACTAATGAAAAACTGTTTTTT	CASSQGPGRTNEKLFF
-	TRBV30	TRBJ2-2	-	TGTGCCTGGTTTTGGGGGCGAACGACCGGGGAGCTGTTTTTT	CAWFWGRTTGELFF
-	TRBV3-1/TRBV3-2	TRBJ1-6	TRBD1	TGTGCCAGCATGGGACAGGGCGCGATTGGATCACCCCTCCACTTT	CASMGQGAIGSPLHF
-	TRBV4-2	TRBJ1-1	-	TGTGCCAGCAGCCCTGCTACCGGCACTGAAGCTTTCTTT	CASSPATGTEAFF
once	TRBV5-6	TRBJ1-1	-	TGTGCCAGCAGCTTACCGGGACTCGAATCGAACACTGAAGCTTTCTTT	CASSLPGLESNTEAFF
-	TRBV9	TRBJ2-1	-	TGTGCCAGCAGCGTTCCAGCTAGCAGCTCCTACAATGAGCAGTTCTTC	CASSVPASSSYNEQFF
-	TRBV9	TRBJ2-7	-	TGTGCCAGCAGCGTAGTTTCCCAGGGATCCCCCTACGAGCAGTACTTC	CASSVVSQGSPYEQYF
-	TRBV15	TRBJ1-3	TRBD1	TGTGCCACCAGCAGAGATCTGGGACAGGGTAACACCATATATTTT	CATSRDLGQGNTIYF
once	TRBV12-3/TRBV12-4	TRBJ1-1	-	TGTGCCAGCAGACTCTACCCCACTGAAGCTTTCTTT	CASRLYPTEAFF
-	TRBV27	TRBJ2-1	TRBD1	TGTGCCAGCAGTTTTAAGACAGGGGACCTAAGGAATGAGCAGTTCTTC	CASSFKTGDLRNEQFF
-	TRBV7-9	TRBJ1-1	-	TGTGCCAGCATAATGAGTTTGAACACTGAAGCTTTCTTT	CASIMSLNTEAFF
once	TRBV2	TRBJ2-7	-	TGTGCCAGCAGGGACCAGGGGTACGAGCAGTACTTC	CASRDQGYEQYF
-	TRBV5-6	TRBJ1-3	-	TGTGCCAGCAGCTTGGTATATGAGGACCAAAGGGGGAACACCATATATTTT	CASSLVYEDQRGNTIYF
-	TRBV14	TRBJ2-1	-	TGTGCCAGCAGCCAAGTCATTCGCGGAGAGCAGTTCTTC	CASSQVIRGEQFF
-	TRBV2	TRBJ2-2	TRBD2	TGTGCCAGCAGTAGAGGGACTAGCGGGGGGCCCGGGGAGCTGTTTTTT	CASSRGTSGGPGELFF
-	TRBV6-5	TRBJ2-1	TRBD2	TGTGCCAGCAGTTACCCGGGGGGCTCCTACAATGAGCAGTTCTTC	CASSYPGGSYNEQFF
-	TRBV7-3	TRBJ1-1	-	TGTGCCAGCAGCCCCCTACAGCTTGAAGCTTTCTTT	CASSPLQLEAFF
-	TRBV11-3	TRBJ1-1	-	TGTGCCAGCAGCTTAGATGGCGGGGACACTGAAGCTTTCTTT	CASSLDGGDTEAFF